The 6 T cell receptor beta chains presented below share a single source sample, sequenced in a study of CD8+ T cells in alopecia areata. Following extraction, RNA underwent reverse transcription to cDNA, which served as the sequencing template. Sequencing used immunoSEQ multiplex PCR; TCRdb keeps in-frame clones, though not all of them. This table holds 140,000 to 150,000 clones, 58% found once. This material consisted of CD4+ T cells sorted from blood, taken at week 0. These receptor sequences come from a human donor with alopecia areata.

The chain recombines TRBV27 with TRBJ1-2, with 10 bases that match TRBD1. CDR3 length: 12 amino acids. Germline V CDR1 and CDR2: MNHEY, SMNVEV (reference sequence). Trimming took 8 bases from V and 6 from J; bases not matched to a gene: 3. CDR3 amino acids: CASYGQGDGYTF. The DNA of the CDR3 is TGTGCCAGCTACGGACAGGGGGATGGCTACACCTTC.

On this clone: One end of the junction varies from germline; a read error may be responsible. This chain links TRBV30 with TRBJ1-2, with 12 bases aligning to TRBD1. The CDR3 totals 13 residues. CDR1 is GTSNPN and CDR2 is SVGIG in the germline V gene (reference sequence). CDR3: CAWSNDPGTGGIF. The CDR3 DNA reads TGTGCCTGGAGTAACGATCCCGGGACAGGGGGCATCTTC.

This clone was recorded a few times. V is TRBV29-1 and J is TRBJ1-1, with TRBD1 matching 7 bases. Germline CDR1 is SQVTM and CDR2 is ANQGSEA. Trimming removed 6 bases from V and 1 base from J; junction bases left unmatched: 17. This CDR3 has 17 amino acids. The CDR3 region is CSVVLRDSRPSNTEAFF. For the CDR3, the DNA is TGCAGCGTCGTTTTGCGGGACAGCCGCCCCTCGAACACTGAAGCTTTCTTT.

The rearrangement joins TRBV14 to TRBJ2-7, with D unresolved. Per germline, CDR1 SGHDN and CDR2 FVKESK. The CDR3 loop spans 10 amino acids. Trimming cost V 4 bases and J 4 bases, with 2 bases left between them. The CDR3 sequence: CASSLYEQYF. Here the CDR3 DNA reads TGTGCCAGCAGCCTGTACGAGCAGTACTTC.

This sequence joins TRBV6-5 and TRBJ1-2, with D maybe TRBD1 (5 bases). Germline CDR1 is MNHEY and CDR2 is SVGAGI. V was cut by 8 bases and J by 7 bases, with 14 bases left in between. The CDR3 length is 12 residues. DNA for the CDR3: TGTGCCAGCCGAAAGACAGTTAGTGGCTACACCTTC. It codes for CASRKTVSGYTF.

This chain links TRBV25-1 with TRBJ1-2; D is ambiguous. This CDR3 comprises 11 residues. Trimming took 3 bases from V and 8 from J, leaving 7 bases between them. Per germline, CDR1 MGHDK and CDR2 SYGVNS. The CDR3 spells CASSEKRGYTF. The CDR3 region has the DNA TGTGCCAGCAGTGAGAAGCGAGGCTACACCTTC.